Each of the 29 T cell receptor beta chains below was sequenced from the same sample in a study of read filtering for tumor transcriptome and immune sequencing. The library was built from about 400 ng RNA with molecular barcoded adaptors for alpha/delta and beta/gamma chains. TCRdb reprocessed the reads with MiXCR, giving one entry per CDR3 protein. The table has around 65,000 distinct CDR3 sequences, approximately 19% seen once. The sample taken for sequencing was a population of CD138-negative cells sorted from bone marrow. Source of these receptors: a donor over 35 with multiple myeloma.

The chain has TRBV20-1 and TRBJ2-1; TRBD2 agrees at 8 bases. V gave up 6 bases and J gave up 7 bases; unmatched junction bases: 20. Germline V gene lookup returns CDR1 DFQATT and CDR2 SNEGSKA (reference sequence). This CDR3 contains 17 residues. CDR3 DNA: TGCAGTGCGCCCGGGACTAGTATCATTCCCCCGGGGAATGAGCAGTTCTTC. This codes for CSAPGTSIIPPGNEQFF.

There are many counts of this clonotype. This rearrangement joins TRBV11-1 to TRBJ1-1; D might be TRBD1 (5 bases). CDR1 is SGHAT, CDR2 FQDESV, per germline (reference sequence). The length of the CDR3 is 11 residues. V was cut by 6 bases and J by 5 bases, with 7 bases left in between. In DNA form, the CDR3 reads TGTGCCAGCAGGAGGGGAACTGAAGCTTTCTTT. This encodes CASRRGTEAFF.

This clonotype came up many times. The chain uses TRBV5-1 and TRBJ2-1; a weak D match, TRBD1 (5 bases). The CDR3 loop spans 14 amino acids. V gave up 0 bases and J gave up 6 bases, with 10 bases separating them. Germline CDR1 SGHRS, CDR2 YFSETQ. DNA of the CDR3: TGCGCCAGCAGCTTGGAGTCAGGGTCCAATGAGCAGTTCTTC. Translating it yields CASSLESGSNEQFF.

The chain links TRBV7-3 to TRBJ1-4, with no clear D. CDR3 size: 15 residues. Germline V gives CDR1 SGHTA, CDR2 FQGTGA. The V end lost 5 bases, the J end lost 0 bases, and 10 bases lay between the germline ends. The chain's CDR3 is CASSAGGATNEKLFF. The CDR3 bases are TGTGCCAGCAGCGCGGGCGGTGCAACTAATGAAAAACTGTTTTTT.

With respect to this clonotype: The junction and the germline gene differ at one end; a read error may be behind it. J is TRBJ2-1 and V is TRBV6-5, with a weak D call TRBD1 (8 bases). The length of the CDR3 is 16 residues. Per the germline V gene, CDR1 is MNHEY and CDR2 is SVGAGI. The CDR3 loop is CAGRGGVGQGKNEQLF. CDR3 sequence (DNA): TGTGCCGGCAGGGGAGGGGTAGGACAGGGTAAAAATGAGCAGCTCTTC.

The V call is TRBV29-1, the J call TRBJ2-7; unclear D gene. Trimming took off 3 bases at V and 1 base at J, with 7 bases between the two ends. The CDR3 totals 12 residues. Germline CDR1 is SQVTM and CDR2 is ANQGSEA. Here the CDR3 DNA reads TGCAGCGTTGAGGCAGGTTCCTACGAGCAGTACTTC. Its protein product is CSVEAGSYEQYF.

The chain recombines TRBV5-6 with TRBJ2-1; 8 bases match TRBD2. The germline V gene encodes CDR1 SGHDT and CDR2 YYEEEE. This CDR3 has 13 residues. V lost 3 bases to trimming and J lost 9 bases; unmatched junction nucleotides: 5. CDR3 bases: TGTGCCAGCAGCTCCCCGGGGGGGGGTGAGCAGTTCTTC. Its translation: CASSSPGGGEQFF.

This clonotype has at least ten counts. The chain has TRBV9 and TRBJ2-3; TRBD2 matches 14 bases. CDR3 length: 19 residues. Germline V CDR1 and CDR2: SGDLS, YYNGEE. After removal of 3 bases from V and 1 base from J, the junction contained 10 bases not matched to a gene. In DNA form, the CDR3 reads TGTGCCAGCAGCGAGAATCCGGGACTAGCGGGAGCCGGCACAGATACGCAGTATTTT. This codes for CASSENPGLAGAGTDTQYF.

Here the CDR3 DNA reads TGTGCCGACGCTATAGCGGGAGGGCCCCTCAATGAGCAGTTCTTC. Translation: CADAIAGGPLNEQFF. The genes are TRBV11-3 and TRBJ2-1; 11 bases are shared with TRBD2. CDR3 length: 15 amino acids. The germline gives CDR1 SGHNT, CDR2 YENEEA. V lost 11 bases to trimming and J lost 6 bases; unmatched junction nucleotides: 12.

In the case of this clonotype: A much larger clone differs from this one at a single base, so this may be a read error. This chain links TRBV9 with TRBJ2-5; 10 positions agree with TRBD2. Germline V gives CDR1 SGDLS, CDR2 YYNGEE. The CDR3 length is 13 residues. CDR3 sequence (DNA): TGTGCCGGCAGCGGACTAGCGGAAGAGACCCAGTACTTC. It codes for CAGSGLAEETQYF.

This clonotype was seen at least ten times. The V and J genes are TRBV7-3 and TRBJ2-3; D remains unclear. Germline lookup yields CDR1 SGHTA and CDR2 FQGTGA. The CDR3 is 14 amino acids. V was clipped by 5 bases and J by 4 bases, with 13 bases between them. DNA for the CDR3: TGTGCCAGCAGCCCGTTTAACGGCGCAGATACGCAGTATTTT. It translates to CASSPFNGADTQYF.

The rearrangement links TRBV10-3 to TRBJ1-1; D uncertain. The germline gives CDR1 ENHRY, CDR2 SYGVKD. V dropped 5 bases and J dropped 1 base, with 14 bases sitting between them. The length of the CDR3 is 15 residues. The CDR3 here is CAISSITIRNTEAFF. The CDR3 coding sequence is TGTGCCATCAGTTCGATTACAATCAGGAACACTGAAGCTTTCTTT.

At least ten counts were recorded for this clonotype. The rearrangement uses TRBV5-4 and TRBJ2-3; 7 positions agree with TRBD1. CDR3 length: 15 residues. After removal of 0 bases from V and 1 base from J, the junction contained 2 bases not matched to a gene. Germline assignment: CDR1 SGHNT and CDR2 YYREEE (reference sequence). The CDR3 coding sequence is TGTGCCAGCAGCTTGGGGGGGACAGGCACAGATACGCAGTATTTT. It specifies CASSLGGTGTDTQYF.

The CDR3 sequence: CASSRLAGGSSYNEQFF. CDR3 nucleotides: TGTGCCAGTAGTAGACTAGCGGGGGGGAGCTCCTACAATGAGCAGTTCTTC. This chain uses TRBV19 with TRBJ2-1, with 14 bases that match TRBD2. Germline CDR1 reads LNHDA; CDR2 reads SQIVND (reference sequence). V lost 4 bases, J lost 0 bases, and 2 bases stayed unmatched. The CDR3 consists of 17 residues.

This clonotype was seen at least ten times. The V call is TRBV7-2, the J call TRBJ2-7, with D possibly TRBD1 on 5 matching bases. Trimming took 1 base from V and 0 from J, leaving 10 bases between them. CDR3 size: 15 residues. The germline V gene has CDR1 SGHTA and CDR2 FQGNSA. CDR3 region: CASSLGTLSSYEQYF. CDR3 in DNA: TGTGCCAGCAGCTTAGGGACACTAAGCTCCTACGAGCAGTACTTC.

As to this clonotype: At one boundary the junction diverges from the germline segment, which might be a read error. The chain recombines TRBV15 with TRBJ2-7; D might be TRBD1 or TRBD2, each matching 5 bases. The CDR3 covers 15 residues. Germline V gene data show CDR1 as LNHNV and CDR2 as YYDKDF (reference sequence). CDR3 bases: TGTGCCATCAGCAGAGAAAATGAGGGGCCCGGCGGGCAGTACTTC. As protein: CAISRENEGPGGQYF.

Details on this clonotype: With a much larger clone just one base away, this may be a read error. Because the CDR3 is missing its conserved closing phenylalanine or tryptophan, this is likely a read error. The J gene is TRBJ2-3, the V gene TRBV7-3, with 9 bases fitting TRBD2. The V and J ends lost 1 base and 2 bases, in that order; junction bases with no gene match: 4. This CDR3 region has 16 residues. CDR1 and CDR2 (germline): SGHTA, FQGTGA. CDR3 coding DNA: TGTGCCAGCAGCTTAAGGGCTAGCGGGACCACAGATACGCAGTATTCT. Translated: CASSLRASGTTDTQYS.

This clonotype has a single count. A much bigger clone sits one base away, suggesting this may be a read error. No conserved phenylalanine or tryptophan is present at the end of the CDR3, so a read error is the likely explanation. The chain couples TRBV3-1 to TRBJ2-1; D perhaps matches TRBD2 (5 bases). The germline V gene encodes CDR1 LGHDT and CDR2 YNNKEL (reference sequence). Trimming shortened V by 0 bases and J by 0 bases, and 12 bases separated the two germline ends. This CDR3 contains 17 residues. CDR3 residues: CASSQDNSAFSYNEQFL. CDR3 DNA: TGTGCCAGCAGCCAAGATAATAGCGCATTCTCCTACAATGAGCAGTTCCTC.

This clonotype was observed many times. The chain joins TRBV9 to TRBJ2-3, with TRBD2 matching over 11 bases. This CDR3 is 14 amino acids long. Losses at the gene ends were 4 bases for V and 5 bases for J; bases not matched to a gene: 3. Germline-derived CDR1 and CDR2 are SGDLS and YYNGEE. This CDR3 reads CASSFGTSGDTQYF. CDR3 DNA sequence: TGTGCCAGCAGCTTTGGGACTAGCGGAGATACGCAGTATTTT.

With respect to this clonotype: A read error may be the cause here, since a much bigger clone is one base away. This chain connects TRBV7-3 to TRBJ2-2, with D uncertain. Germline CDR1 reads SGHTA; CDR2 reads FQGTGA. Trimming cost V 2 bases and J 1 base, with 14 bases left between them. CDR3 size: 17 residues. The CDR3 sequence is CASSLASGRMNTGELFF. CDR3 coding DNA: TGTGCCAGCAGCTTAGCGAGTGGTAGAATGAACACCGGGGAGCTGTTTTTT. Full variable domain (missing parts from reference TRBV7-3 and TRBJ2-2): GAGVSQTPSNKVTEKGKYVELRCDPISGHTALYWYRQSLGQGPEFLIYFQGTGAADDSGLPNDRFFAVRPEGSVSTLKIQRTERGDSAVYLCASSLASGRMNTGELFFGEGSRLTVL.

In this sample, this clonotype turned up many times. The CDR3 coding sequence is TGTGCCAGCAGCTTAGAAGTTGACAGCTACGAGCAGTACTTC. Its protein product is CASSLEVDSYEQYF. V is TRBV7-2 and J is TRBJ2-7; D possibly corresponds to TRBD1 (5 bases). The CDR3 spans 14 residues. Germline V gives CDR1 SGHTA, CDR2 FQGNSA. V was cut by 1 base and J by 3 bases, with 10 bases left in between.

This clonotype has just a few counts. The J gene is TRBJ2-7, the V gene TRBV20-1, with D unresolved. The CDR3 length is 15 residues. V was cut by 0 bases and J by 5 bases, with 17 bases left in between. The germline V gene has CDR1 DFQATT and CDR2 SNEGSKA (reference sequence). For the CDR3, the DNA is TGCAGTGCTAGAGACCCGGTACGGGTTGATGACGAGCAGTACTTC. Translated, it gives CSARDPVRVDDEQYF.

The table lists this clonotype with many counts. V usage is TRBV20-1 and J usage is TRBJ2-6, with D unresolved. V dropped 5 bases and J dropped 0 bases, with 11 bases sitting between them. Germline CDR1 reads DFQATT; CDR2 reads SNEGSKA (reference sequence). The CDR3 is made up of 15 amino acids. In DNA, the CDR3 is TGCAGTGCTGGGCGCGCGGTCTCTGGGGCCAACGTCCTGACTTTC. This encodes CSAGRAVSGANVLTF.

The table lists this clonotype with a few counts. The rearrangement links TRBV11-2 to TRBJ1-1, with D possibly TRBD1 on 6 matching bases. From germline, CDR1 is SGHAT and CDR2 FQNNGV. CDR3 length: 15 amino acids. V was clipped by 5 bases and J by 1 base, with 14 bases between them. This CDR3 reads CASSDDGGRNTEAFF. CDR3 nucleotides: TGTGCCAGCAGCGATGACGGGGGGCGGAACACTGAAGCTTTCTTT.

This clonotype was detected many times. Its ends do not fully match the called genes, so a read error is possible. The CDR3 is CASSTGGDPRNQPQHF. The CDR3 bases are TGTGCCAGCAGCACGGGGGGGGATCCGAGGAATCAGCCCCAACATTTT. V usage is TRBV7-2 and J usage is TRBJ1-5; D may be TRBD1 (5 bases). The germline V gene has CDR1 SGHTA and CDR2 FQGNSA. This CDR3 contains 16 residues.

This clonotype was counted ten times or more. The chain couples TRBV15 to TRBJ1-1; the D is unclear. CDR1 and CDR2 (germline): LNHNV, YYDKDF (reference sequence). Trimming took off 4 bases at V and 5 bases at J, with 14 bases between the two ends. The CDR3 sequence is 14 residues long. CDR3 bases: TGTGCCACCAGCACCGGCCCCCTCGGGACTGAAGCTTTCTTT. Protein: CATSTGPLGTEAFF.

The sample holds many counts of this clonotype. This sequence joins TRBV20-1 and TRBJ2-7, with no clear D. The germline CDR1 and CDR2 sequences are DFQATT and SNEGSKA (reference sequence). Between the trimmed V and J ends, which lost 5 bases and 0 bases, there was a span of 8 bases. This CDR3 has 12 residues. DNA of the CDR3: TGCAGTGCTCTGTGGGACTCCTACGAGCAGTACTTC. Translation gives CSALWDSYEQYF.

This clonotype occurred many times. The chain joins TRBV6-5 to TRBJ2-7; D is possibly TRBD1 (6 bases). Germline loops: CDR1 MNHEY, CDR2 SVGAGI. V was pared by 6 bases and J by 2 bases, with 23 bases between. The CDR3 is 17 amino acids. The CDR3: CASSPRRGPSLTYEQYF. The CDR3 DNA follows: TGTGCCAGCAGCCCACGCAGGGGCCCTTCGCTTACCTACGAGCAGTACTTC.

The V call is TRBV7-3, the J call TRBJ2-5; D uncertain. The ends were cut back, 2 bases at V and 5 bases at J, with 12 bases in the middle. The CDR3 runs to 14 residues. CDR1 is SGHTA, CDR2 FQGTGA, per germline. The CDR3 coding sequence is TGTGCCAGCAGCTTACGCGGAGCGATGGAGACCCAGTACTTC. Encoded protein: CASSLRGAMETQYF. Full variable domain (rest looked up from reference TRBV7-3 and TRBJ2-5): GAGVSQTPSNKVTEKGKYVELRCDPISGHTALYWYRQSLGQGPEFLIYFQGTGAADDSGLPNDRFFAVRPEGSVSTLKIQRTERGDSAVYLCASSLRGAMETQYFGPGTRLLVL.